This T cell receptor (beta chain) was retrieved from a study of CD8 T cells in ankylosing spondylitis. Notes on the study in general: Matched ankylosing spondylitis synovial fluid reportedly contained a significantly enriched population of disease-linked clones. The study identified a TCR beta motif of several highly homologous variants that appeared characteristic of ankylosing spondylitis blood. A number of the motif variants had already been described in reactive arthritis synovial fluid and blood. CD8+ by phenotype, disease-linked clones were relatively rare in peripheral blood.

CDR3 length: 13 residues. V lost 8 bases and J lost 2; bases outside the gene matches: 5. The germline V gene encodes CDR1 KGHSH and CDR2 LQKENI. This clonotype has a count of ten or more. Antigen specificity is unknown. Quantitative 5'-RACE was performed with molecular barcodes, and it yielded the TCR beta libraries. TCRdb called the 5' RACE reads again in MiXCR, with one record for every CDR3 protein. The sample records about 330,000 distinct CDR3 sequences, around 8% being singletons. This chain uses TRBV18 with TRBJ2-5, with 7 positions matching TRBD1. Sample: blood, either unsorted or a sorted T cell fraction (not recorded which). The TCR was taken from a male donor with ankylosing spondylitis. CDR3 sequence reads: CASSPGQQETQYF. Written as DNA, the CDR3 is TGTGCCAGCAGCCCGGGACAGCAAGAGACCCAGTACTTC.